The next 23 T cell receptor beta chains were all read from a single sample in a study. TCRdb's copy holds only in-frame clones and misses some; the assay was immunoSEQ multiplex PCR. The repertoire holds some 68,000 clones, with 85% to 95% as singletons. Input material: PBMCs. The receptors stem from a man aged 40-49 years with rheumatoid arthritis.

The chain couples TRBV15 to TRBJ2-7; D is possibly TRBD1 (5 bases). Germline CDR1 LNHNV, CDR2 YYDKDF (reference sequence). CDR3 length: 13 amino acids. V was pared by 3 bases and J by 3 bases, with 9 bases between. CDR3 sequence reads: CATSRGQNYEQYF. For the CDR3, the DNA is TGTGCCACCAGCAGGGGGCAGAACTACGAGCAGTACTTC.

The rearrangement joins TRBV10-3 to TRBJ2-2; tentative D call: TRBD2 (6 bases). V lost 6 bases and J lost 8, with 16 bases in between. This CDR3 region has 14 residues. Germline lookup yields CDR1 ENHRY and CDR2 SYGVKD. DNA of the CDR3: TGTGCCATCAGAGCCGGGACTGAGAGTGGGGAGCTGTTTTTT. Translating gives CAIRAGTESGELFF.

CDR3 nucleotide sequence: TGTGCCAGCAGTTTCGACGTTGGTCACTACTACGAGCAGTACTTC. This codes for CASSFDVGHYYEQYF. The J gene is TRBJ2-7, the V gene TRBV6-5; no clear D gene. The CDR3 spans 15 residues. V lost 4 bases and J 3 bases, leaving 16 bases between the germline ends. Germline-derived CDR1 and CDR2 are MNHEY and SVGAGI.

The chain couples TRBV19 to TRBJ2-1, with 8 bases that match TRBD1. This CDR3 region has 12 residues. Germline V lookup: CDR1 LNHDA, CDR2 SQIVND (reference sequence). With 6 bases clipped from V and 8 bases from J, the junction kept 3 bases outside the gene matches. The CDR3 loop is CASSDRGDEQFF. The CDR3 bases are TGTGCCAGTAGCGACAGGGGTGATGAGCAGTTCTTC. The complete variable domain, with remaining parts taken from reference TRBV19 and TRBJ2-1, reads DGGITQSPKYLFRKEGQNVTLSCEQNLNHDAMYWYRQDPGQGLRLIYYSQIVNDFQKGDIAEGYSVSREKKESFPLTVTSAQKNPTAFYLCASSDRGDEQFFGPGTRLTVL.

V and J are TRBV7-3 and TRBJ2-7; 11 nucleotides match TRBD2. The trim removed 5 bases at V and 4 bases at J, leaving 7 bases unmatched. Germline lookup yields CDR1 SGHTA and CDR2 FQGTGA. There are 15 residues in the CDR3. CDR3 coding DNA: TGTGCCAGCAGCCCCGGACTAGCGGGTCGTTACGAGCAGTACTTC. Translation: CASSPGLAGRYEQYF.

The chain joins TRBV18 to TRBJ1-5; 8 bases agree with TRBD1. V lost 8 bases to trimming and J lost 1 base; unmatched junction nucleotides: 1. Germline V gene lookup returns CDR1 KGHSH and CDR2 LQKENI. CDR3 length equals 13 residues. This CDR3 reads CASRQGSNQPQHF. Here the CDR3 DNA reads TGTGCCAGCCGACAGGGGAGCAATCAGCCCCAGCATTTT.

CDR3 bases: TGTGCCAGCAGTTTCTTTTACTCCAAAAGCTCTGGGGCCAACGTCCTGACTTTC. Its translation is CASSFFYSKSSGANVLTF. The rearrangement uses TRBV27 and TRBJ2-6, with D unresolved. Trimming shortened V by 3 bases and J by 0 bases, and 15 bases separated the two germline ends. This CDR3 contains 18 residues. Germline V gives CDR1 MNHEY, CDR2 SMNVEV (reference sequence).

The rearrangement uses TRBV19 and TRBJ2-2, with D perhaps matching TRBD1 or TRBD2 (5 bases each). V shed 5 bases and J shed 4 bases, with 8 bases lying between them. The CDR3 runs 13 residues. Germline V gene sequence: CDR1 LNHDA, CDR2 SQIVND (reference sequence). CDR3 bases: TGTGCCAGTAGTTGGGGGACCACCGGGGAGCTGTTTTTT. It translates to CASSWGTTGELFF.

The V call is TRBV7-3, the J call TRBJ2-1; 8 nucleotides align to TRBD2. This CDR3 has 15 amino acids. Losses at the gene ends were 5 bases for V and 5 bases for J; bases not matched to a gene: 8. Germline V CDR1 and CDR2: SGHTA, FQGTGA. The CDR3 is CASSTRGTRDNEQFF. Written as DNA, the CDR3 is TGTGCCAGCAGCACCCGCGGGACTAGGGACAATGAGCAGTTCTTC.

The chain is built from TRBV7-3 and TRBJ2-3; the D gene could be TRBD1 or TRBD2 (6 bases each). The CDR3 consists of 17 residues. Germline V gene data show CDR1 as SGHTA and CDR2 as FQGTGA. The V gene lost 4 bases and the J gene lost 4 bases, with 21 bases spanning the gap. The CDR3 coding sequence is TGTGCCAGCAGCTCCCCCATTAGCGGAGGGGGTCCAGATACGCAGTATTTT. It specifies CASSSPISGGGPDTQYF.

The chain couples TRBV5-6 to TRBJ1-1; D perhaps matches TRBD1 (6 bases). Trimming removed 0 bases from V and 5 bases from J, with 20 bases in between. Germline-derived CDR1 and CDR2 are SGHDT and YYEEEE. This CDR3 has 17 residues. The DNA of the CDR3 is TGTGCCAGCAGCTTGGAAGTAGTCCGGGGGCCGGAGACTGAAGCTTTCTTT. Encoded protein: CASSLEVVRGPETEAFF. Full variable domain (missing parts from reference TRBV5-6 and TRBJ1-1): DAGVTQSPTHLIKTRGQQVTLRCSPKSGHDTVSWYQQALGQGPQFIFQYYEEEERQRGNFPDRFSGHQFPNYSSELNVNALLLGDSALYLCASSLEVVRGPETEAFFGQGTRLTVV.

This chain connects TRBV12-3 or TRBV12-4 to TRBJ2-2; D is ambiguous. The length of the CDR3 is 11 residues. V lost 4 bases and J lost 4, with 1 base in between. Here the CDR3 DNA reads TGTGCCAGCAGTTCCACCGGGGAGCTGTTTTTT. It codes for CASSSTGELFF.

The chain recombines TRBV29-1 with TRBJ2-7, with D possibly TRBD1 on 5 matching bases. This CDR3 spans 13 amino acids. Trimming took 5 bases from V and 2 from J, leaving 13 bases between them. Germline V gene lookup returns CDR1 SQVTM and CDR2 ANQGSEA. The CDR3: CSVLGPGTYEQYF. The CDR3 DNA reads TGCAGCGTTCTGGGTCCAGGGACCTACGAGCAGTACTTC.

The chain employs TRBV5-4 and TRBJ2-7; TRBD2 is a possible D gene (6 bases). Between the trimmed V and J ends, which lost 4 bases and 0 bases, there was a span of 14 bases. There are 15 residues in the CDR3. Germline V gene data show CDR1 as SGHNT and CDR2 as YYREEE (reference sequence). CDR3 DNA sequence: TGTGCCAGCAGCCCAGGTGGGAGGCGCTCCTACGAGCAGTACTTC. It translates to CASSPGGRRSYEQYF. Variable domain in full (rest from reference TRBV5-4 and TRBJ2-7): ETGVTQSPTHLIKTRGQQVTLRCSSQSGHNTVSWYQQALGQGPQFIFQYYREEENGRGNFPPRFSGLQFPNYSSELNVNALELDDSALYLCASSPGGRRSYEQYFGPGTRLTVT.

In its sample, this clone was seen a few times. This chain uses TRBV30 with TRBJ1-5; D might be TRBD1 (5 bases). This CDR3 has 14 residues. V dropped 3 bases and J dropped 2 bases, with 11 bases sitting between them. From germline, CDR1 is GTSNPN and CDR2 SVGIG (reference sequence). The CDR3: CAWSALGGNQPQHF. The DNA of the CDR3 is TGTGCCTGGAGCGCCCTGGGGGGCAATCAGCCCCAGCATTTT. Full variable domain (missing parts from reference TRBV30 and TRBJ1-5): SQTIHQWPATLVQPVGSPLSLECTVEGTSNPNLYWYRQAAGRGLQLLFYSVGIGQISSEVPQNLSASRPQDRQFILSSKKLLLSDSGFYLCAWSALGGNQPQHFGDGTRLSIL.

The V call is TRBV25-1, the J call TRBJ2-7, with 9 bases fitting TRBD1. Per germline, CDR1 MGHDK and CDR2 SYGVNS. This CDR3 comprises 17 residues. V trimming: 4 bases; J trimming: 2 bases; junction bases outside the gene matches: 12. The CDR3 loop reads CASSGFTAGTGTYEQYF. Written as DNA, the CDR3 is TGTGCCAGCAGTGGGTTTACAGCGGGGACAGGGACCTACGAGCAGTACTTC.

The CDR3 sequence is CASSLQGRQDTQYF. The CDR3 DNA follows: TGTGCCAGCAGCTTGCAAGGGAGGCAAGATACGCAGTATTTT. The chain is built from TRBV5-4 and TRBJ2-3; D possibly corresponds to TRBD2 (6 bases). The CDR3 is 14 residues long. Per the germline V gene, CDR1 is SGHNT and CDR2 is YYREEE (reference sequence). Trimming stripped 1 base from V and 5 bases from J, with 11 bases between.

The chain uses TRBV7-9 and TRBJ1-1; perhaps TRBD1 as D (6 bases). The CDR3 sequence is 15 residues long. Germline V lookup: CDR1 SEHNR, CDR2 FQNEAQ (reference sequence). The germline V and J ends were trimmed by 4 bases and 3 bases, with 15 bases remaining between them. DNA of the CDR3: TGTGCCAGCAGCTCAGGGGAGGGGCGGGACACTGAAGCTTTCTTT. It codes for CASSSGEGRDTEAFF.

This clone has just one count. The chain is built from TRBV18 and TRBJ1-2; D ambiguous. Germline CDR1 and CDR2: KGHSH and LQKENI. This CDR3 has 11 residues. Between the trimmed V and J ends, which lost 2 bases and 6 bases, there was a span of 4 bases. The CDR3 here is CASSPTDGYTF. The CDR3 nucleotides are TGTGCCAGCTCACCAACGGATGGCTACACCTTC.

CDR3 in DNA: TGTGCCTGGAGTCAAGGGGCGAACACTGAAGCTTTCTTT. It yields the protein CAWSQGANTEAFF. The rearrangement uses TRBV30 and TRBJ1-1; D possibly corresponds to TRBD1 (5 bases). This CDR3 has 13 residues. V dropped 2 bases and J dropped 1 base, with 8 bases sitting between them. CDR1 is GTSNPN and CDR2 is SVGIG in the germline V gene (reference sequence).

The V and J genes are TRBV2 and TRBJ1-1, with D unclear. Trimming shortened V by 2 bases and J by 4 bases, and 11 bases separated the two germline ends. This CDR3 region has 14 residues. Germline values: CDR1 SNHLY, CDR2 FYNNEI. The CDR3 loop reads CASSETLSITEAFF. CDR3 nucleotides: TGTGCCAGCAGTGAAACACTCTCAATCACTGAAGCTTTCTTT.

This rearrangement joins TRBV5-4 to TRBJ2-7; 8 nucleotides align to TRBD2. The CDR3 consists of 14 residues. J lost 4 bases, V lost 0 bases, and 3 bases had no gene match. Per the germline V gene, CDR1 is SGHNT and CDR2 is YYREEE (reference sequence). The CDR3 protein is CASSLGAGAYEQYF. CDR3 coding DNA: TGTGCCAGCAGCTTGGGAGCGGGAGCGTACGAGCAGTACTTC.

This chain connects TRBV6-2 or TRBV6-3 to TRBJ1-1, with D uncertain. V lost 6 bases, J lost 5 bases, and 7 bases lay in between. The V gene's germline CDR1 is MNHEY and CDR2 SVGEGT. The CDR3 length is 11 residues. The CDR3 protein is CASSGRTEAFF. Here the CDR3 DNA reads TGTGCCAGCAGCGGGAGGACTGAAGCTTTCTTT.